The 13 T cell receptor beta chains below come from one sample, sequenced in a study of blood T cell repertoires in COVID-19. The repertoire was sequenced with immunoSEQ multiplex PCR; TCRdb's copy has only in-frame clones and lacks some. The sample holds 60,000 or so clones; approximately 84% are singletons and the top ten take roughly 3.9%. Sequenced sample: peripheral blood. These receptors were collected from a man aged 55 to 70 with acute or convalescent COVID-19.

The DNA of the CDR3 is TGTGCCACCCACAGAGGGGGGGGCACTAATGAAAAACTGTTTTTT. This translates into CATHRGGGTNEKLFF. The chain carries TRBV2 and TRBJ1-4, with D perhaps matching TRBD1 (6 bases). The CDR3 length is 15 residues. V was shortened by 10 bases and J by 2 bases, with 17 bases between the two germline ends. Per germline, CDR1 SNHLY and CDR2 FYNNEI.

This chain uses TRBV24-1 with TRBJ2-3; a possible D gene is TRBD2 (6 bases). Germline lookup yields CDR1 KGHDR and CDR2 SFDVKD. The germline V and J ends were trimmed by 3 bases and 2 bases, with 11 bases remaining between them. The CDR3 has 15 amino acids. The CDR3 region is CATSDVRGTTDTQYF. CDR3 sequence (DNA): TGTGCCACCAGTGATGTCCGCGGGACCACAGATACGCAGTATTTT.

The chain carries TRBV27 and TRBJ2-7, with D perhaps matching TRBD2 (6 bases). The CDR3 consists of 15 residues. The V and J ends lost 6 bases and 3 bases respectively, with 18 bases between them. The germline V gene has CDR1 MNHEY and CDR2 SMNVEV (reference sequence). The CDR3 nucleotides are TGTGCCAGCAGGTTGAGGCGGGGATATAACTACGAGCAGTACTTC. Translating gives CASRLRRGYNYEQYF.

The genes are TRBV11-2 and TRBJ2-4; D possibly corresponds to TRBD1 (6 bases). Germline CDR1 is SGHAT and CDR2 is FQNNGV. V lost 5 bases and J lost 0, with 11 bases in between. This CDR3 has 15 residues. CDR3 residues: CASSVGQLAKNIQYF. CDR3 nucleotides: TGTGCCAGCAGCGTAGGACAGCTAGCCAAAAACATTCAGTACTTC.

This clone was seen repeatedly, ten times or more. In nucleotides, the CDR3 is TGTGCCTGGGAGGACAGTCGATACGAGCAGTACTTC. This gives the protein CAWEDSRYEQYF. The chain employs TRBV30 and TRBJ2-7; D is perhaps TRBD1 (6 bases). The V gene's germline CDR1 is GTSNPN and CDR2 SVGIG (reference sequence). V was cut by 5 bases and J by 4 bases, with 12 bases left in between. The CDR3 runs 12 residues.

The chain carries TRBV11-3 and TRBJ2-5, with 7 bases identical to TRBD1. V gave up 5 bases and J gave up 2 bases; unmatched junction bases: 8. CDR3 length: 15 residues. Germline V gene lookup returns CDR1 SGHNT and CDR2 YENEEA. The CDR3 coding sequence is TGTGCCAGCAGCCCCGGGGACAGCCAACAAGAGACCCAGTACTTC. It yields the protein CASSPGDSQQETQYF.

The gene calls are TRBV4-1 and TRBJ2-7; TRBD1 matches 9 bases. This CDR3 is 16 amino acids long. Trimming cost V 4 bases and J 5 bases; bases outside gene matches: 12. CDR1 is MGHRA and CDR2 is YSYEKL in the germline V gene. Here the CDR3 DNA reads TGCGCCAGCAGCCCGACCCCGGGACAGGGCAACGACGAGCAGTACTTC. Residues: CASSPTPGQGNDEQYF.

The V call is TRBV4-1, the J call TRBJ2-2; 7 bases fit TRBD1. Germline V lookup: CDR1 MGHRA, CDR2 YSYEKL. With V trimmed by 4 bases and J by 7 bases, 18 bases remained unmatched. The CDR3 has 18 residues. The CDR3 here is CASSPTPLQGTKLGELFF. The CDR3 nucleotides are TGCGCCAGCAGCCCCACCCCACTACAGGGGACCAAACTCGGGGAGCTGTTTTTT.

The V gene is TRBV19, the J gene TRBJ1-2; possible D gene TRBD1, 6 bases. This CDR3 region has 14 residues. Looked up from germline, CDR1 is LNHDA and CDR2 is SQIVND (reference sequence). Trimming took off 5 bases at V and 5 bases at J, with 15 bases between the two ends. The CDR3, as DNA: TGTGCCAGTAGTTTGCCCGGGACACCTTATGGCTACACCTTC. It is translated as CASSLPGTPYGYTF.

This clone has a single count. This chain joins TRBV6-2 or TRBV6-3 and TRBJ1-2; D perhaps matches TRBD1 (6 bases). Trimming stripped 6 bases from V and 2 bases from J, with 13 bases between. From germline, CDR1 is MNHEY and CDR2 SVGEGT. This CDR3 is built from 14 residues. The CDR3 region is CASSQTTGNYGYTF. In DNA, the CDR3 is TGTGCCAGCAGCCAGACAACAGGGAACTATGGCTACACCTTC.

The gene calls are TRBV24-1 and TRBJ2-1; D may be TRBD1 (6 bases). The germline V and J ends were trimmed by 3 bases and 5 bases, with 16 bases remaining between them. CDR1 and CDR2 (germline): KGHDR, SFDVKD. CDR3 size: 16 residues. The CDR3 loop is CATSDPGAANNNEQFF. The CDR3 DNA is TGTGCCACCAGTGATCCAGGGGCCGCGAACAACAATGAGCAGTTCTTC.

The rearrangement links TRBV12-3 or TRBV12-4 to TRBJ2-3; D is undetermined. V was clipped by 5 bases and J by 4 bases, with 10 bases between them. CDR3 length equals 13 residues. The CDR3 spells CASSPDLADTQYF. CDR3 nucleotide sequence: TGTGCCAGCAGTCCCGACTTGGCAGATACGCAGTATTTT.

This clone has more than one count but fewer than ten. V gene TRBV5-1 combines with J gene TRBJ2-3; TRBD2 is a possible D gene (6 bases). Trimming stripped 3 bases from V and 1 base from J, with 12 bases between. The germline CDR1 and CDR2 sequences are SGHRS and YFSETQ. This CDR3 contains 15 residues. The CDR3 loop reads CASSYSGGGTDTQYF. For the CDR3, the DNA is TGCGCCAGCAGCTATAGCGGCGGTGGCACAGATACGCAGTATTTT.